These T cell receptor beta chains were read from a single sample in a study of blood T cell repertoires in COVID-19. Some clones are missing from TCRdb's copy, which holds only in-frame ones; the method was immunoSEQ multiplex PCR. This table has some 200,000 clones, roughly 89% appearing once. The sample consisted of PBMCs or T cells enriched from blood (not recorded which). The receptors come from a young man with acute COVID-19. The CDR3 runs from the conserved cysteine through the conserved F or W. D genes are given only for firm matches. A row's size may be missing; if present it is once, few, many or a size class.

cdr3_nt | cdr3_aa | j_call | v_call | clone_size | d_call
TGCAGCGTTGAGGTCTCGAGCTTAACGAACATTCAGTACTTC | CSVEVSSLTNIQYF | TRBJ2-4 | TRBV29-1 | few | -
TGTGCCAGCAGCCAAGCATTGAGGGGGCGGTACGAGCAGTACTTC | CASSQALRGRYEQYF | TRBJ2-7 | TRBV14 | - | TRBD1
TGCAGCGCCGGACAGGGAGCCTATGGCTACACCTTC | CSAGQGAYGYTF | TRBJ1-2 | TRBV29-1 | - | TRBD1
TGTGCCAGCAGTGAAGCACTAGCGGTGCCCCTACAAGAGACCCAGTACTTC | CASSEALAVPLQETQYF | TRBJ2-5 | TRBV25-1 | - | TRBD2
TGTGCCAGCAGCGCCGGACTAGCGGGGACCTACAATGAGCAGTTCTTC | CASSAGLAGTYNEQFF | TRBJ2-1 | TRBV13 | - | TRBD2
TGCGCCAGCAGCCACGGTAGCGGTAGCTCCTACAATGAGCAGTTCTTC | CASSHGSGSSYNEQFF | TRBJ2-1 | TRBV4-1 | - | -
TGTGCCACAAAAATTAAGCCGAACACTGAAGCTTTCTTT | CATKIKPNTEAFF | TRBJ1-1 | TRBV6-5 | - | -
TGTGCCAGCAGCCGGCGGGACAGCAACCAAGAGACCCAGTACTTC | CASSRRDSNQETQYF | TRBJ2-5 | TRBV3-1/TRBV3-2 | - | -
TGTGCCAGCAGCGCAGGGACAATAACTAATGAAAAACTGTTTTTT | CASSAGTITNEKLFF | TRBJ1-4 | TRBV9 | once | -
TGTGCCAGCTCGCCGGGAGAAGGATACGAGCAGTACTTC | CASSPGEGYEQYF | TRBJ2-7 | TRBV18 | few | -
TGTGCCAGCAGCCAAGATGACCCTGCTAGCGACTACTCCTACAATGAGCAGTTCTTC | CASSQDDPASDYSYNEQFF | TRBJ2-1 | TRBV3-1/TRBV3-2 | - | -
TGTGCCAGCAGCCGACAGGGGGGTTTTGCACCCCTCCACTTT | CASSRQGGFAPLHF | TRBJ1-6 | TRBV11-3 | - | TRBD1
TGCGCCAGCAGTGCCATGACTAGCGGGAGTAGAGAGACCCAGTACTTC | CASSAMTSGSRETQYF | TRBJ2-5 | TRBV10-2 | once | TRBD2
TGTGCCAGCAGTGAATCTCACGGTAGCTCTGGAAACACCATATATTTT | CASSESHGSSGNTIYF | TRBJ1-3 | TRBV6-1 | - | -
TGTGCCAGCTCAGGAGACAGGGTGGTGACTGAAGCTTTCTTT | CASSGDRVVTEAFF | TRBJ1-1 | TRBV18 | once | TRBD1
TGTGCCAGTACAGGGGCCCCTGATCAGCCCCAGCATTTT | CASTGAPDQPQHF | TRBJ1-5 | TRBV19 | - | -
TGTGCCAGCCAGAGGCCTGTCCAGCACTACAATGAGCAGTTCTTC | CASQRPVQHYNEQFF | TRBJ2-1 | TRBV5-6 | - | -
TGTGCCACCAGCAGAGAGGGGGGGGCGGCTCAGCCCCAGCATTTT | CATSREGGAAQPQHF | TRBJ1-5 | TRBV15 | once | -
TGCGCCAGCAGCAAAGCAGGGGAAAGTTTTGGCAATGAGCAGTTCTTC | CASSKAGESFGNEQFF | TRBJ2-1 | TRBV4-3 | - | -
TGTGCCAGTAGTATACGGGGGGGGCAGGCCGAAGCTTTCTTT | CASSIRGGQAEAFF | TRBJ1-1 | TRBV19 | - | -
TGTGCCAGCAGCTTAAGTGACAGGGGAGCCTACGAGCAGTACTTC | CASSLSDRGAYEQYF | TRBJ2-7 | TRBV13 | - | TRBD1
TGTGCCAGCAGCGCTGTCGGTCTTGAGCAGTACTTC | CASSAVGLEQYF | TRBJ2-7 | TRBV7-9 | - | -
TGCGCCAGCAGCCAAGTCCGGGTCGCCGATACGCAGTATTTT | CASSQVRVADTQYF | TRBJ2-3 | TRBV4-1 | - | -
TGTGCCACCGGGACACCCCGGAGCACAGATACGCAGTATTTT | CATGTPRSTDTQYF | TRBJ2-3 | TRBV28 | - | -
TGTGCCAGCAGTTATAGAGGGCCGAGGGATGGCTACACCTTC | CASSYRGPRDGYTF | TRBJ1-2 | TRBV6-5 | - | -
TGTGCCAGCACCCGGGACAGTGTGACTGAAGCTTTCTTT | CASTRDSVTEAFF | TRBJ1-1 | TRBV6-5 | - | TRBD1
TGTGCCAGCACGCGACAGGCTGGTGAAGCTTTCTTT | CASTRQAGEAFF | TRBJ1-1 | TRBV25-1 | - | -
TGTGCCAGCAGTTCCCCAGGGTTCGATCAGCCCCAGCATTTT | CASSSPGFDQPQHF | TRBJ1-5 | TRBV28 | - | -
TGTGCCAGCAGCTTAGCCCCGGGAGGGGTTGATACGCAGTATTTT | CASSLAPGGVDTQYF | TRBJ2-3 | TRBV11-3 | - | TRBD2
TGTGCCAGTTCGGGACAGGGGAACACTGAAGCTTTCTTT | CASSGQGNTEAFF | TRBJ1-1 | TRBV12-3/TRBV12-4 | few | TRBD1
TGTGCCAGCAGCGTAGATCTGACTAGCGGGAGGTACAAACATGAGCAGTTCTTC | CASSVDLTSGRYKHEQFF | TRBJ2-1 | TRBV9 | - | TRBD2
TGTGCCAGCAGCTTGCCCTCTAGCGGAAATTCCTACGAGCAGTACTTC | CASSLPSSGNSYEQYF | TRBJ2-7 | TRBV7-2 | - | TRBD2
TGTGCCAGCAGTTCAGACAGGGATTCCCATAGCAATCAGCCCCAGCATTTT | CASSSDRDSHSNQPQHF | TRBJ1-5 | TRBV28 | once | TRBD1
TGTGCCAGCAGCGCCGTAGTGCCCGACTGGCGGGAGGCCTACGAGCAGTACTTC | CASSAVVPDWREAYEQYF | TRBJ2-7 | TRBV9 | - | TRBD2
TGCGCCAGCAGCTGGGGGACAGGGAGGAGCTCCTACGAGCAGTACTTC | CASSWGTGRSSYEQYF | TRBJ2-7 | TRBV5-1 | - | TRBD1
TGTGCCAGCAGTTTGATTCAGGGAAATTCACCCCTCCACTTT | CASSLIQGNSPLHF | TRBJ1-6 | TRBV27 | - | -
TGTGCCAGTAGTACAGCTTGGACAGACTATGGCTACACCTTC | CASSTAWTDYGYTF | TRBJ1-2 | TRBV19 | - | -
TGTGCCAGCAGTTTAGGGCTAGCGGCGTCCTACGAGCAGTACTTC | CASSLGLAASYEQYF | TRBJ2-7 | TRBV27 | - | TRBD2
TGTGCCACCGAAAAGGTCAGGCCTTTTTCGTACGAGCAGTACTTC | CATEKVRPFSYEQYF | TRBJ2-7 | TRBV21-1 | - | -
TGTGCCAGCAGCTTGGCGCCTAGCGGGTTACGGAGGGAGCAGTACTTC | CASSLAPSGLRREQYF | TRBJ2-7 | TRBV5-4 | once | TRBD2
TGTGCCAGCAGCCAACAGGGTTCAACTAATGAAAAACTGTTTTTT | CASSQQGSTNEKLFF | TRBJ1-4 | TRBV4-2 | - | -
TGCGCCAGCAGCTTGGGGGACAGGGGAACTGAAGCTTTCTTT | CASSLGDRGTEAFF | TRBJ1-1 | TRBV5-1 | - | TRBD1
TGTGCCAGCAGCTTGCCGACAGGGGAGGCCTATGGCTACACCTTC | CASSLPTGEAYGYTF | TRBJ1-2 | TRBV5-4 | - | TRBD1
TGTGCCAGCAGCCCACGGACAGGGAACACCGGGGAGCTGTTTTTT | CASSPRTGNTGELFF | TRBJ2-2 | TRBV11-3 | - | TRBD1
TGTGCCAGCAGTTGGGGGGGGTATCAAGCACATCCATCGTCCGGGGAGCTGTTTTTT | CASSWGGYQAHPSSGELFF | TRBJ2-2 | TRBV28 | - | TRBD2
TGTGCCTGGAGAATAGACGGGATCGGCGAGCAGTACTTC | CAWRIDGIGEQYF | TRBJ2-7 | TRBV30 | - | -
TGTGCCAGCAGCTTCGGAGCGGGAGGGCCCCAAGAGACCCAGTACTTC | CASSFGAGGPQETQYF | TRBJ2-5 | TRBV11-3 | - | TRBD2
TGTGCCAGCTCCTCCCATGGGGGCCAGAGCTATGGCTACACCTTC | CASSSHGGQSYGYTF | TRBJ1-2 | TRBV6-5 | few | -
TGTGCCAGCAGTTTAGGAGCGGGAGTGACCTACAATGAGCAGTTCTTC | CASSLGAGVTYNEQFF | TRBJ2-1 | TRBV27 | - | TRBD2
TGCGCCAGCAGCCAAGAATCCCTTCTGGGACAGGGGGCGTTCGAGCAGTACTTC | CASSQESLLGQGAFEQYF | TRBJ2-7 | TRBV4-1 | - | TRBD1
TGTGCCAGCAGTCTGGGGCAGGTTTCACCCCTCCACTTT | CASSLGQVSPLHF | TRBJ1-6 | TRBV6-5 | - | -
TGTGCCAGCAGCTTGGGACAGGGCCCGGCCGGGGAGCTGTTTTTT | CASSLGQGPAGELFF | TRBJ2-2 | TRBV5-6 | - | TRBD1
TGCGCCAGCAGCCAAGTGGCAGGGCTGAACACTGAAGCTTTCTTT | CASSQVAGLNTEAFF | TRBJ1-1 | TRBV4-1 | - | -
TGTGCCAGCGGCACACAGGATCGACTCTATGGCTACACCTTC | CASGTQDRLYGYTF | TRBJ1-2 | TRBV28 | - | -
TGTGCCAGTAGGGACAGGGCCACTGAAGCTTTCTTT | CASRDRATEAFF | TRBJ1-1 | TRBV19 | - | TRBD1
TGCGCCAGCAGCTCCGGGCTAGCGGGAGGGGCCTACAATGAGCAGTTCTTC | CASSSGLAGGAYNEQFF | TRBJ2-1 | TRBV10-1 | - | TRBD2
TGTGCCAGCACCTACCAGGACAGGAGAAATTACAATGAGCAGTTCTTC | CASTYQDRRNYNEQFF | TRBJ2-1 | TRBV25-1 | - | TRBD1
TGTGCCAGTAGTATAGGAGCGGGAGCAAGCGAGCAGTACTTC | CASSIGAGASEQYF | TRBJ2-7 | TRBV19 | - | TRBD2
TGTGCCATCAGTGAGTCCGGGGACAGCCGGACCTACGAGCAGTACTTC | CAISESGDSRTYEQYF | TRBJ2-7 | TRBV10-3 | - | TRBD1
TGTGCCAGTAGTCTCAACCCCGGGACAGGGAGCTATGGCTACACCTTC | CASSLNPGTGSYGYTF | TRBJ1-2 | TRBV19 | - | TRBD1